This T cell receptor beta chain was recovered during a study of T cell repertoires in cytomegalovirus infection (dated by TCRdb to about 2019). With regard to the full study: Because public TCR beta signatures pointed to carriage of CMV infection together with the matching HLA type, the HLA type of each donor mattered for the analysis. On the study overall, not on this receptor specifically: The ex vivo response was dominated by HLA-C-restricted CMV-specific TCR beta clonotypes, which also provided the single most frequent clonotype in two of eight donors. In both this cohort and an independent cohort of approximately 350 donors, the cumulative frequency of public TCR beta family members distinguished carriers of CMV infection plus the relevant HLA type.

The germline V gene encodes CDR1 LNHNV and CDR2 YYDKDF (reference sequence). V lost 5 bases and J lost 3 bases; the stretch between them is 17 bases long. The CDR3 spans 16 residues, from the cysteine through the phenylalanine. CDR3 DNA only is kept here, 48 bases in frame from base 1. Data came from an Illumina HiSeq 1500. The public reads were quality trimmed at Q25 with fastp and then assembled into clones with MiXCR by TCRdb, keeping productive beta chains. One record per CDR3 amino acid sequence lists the most common genes and DNA. Across this sample there are about 490,000 distinct CDR3 sequences, with about 11% seen only once. The ten largest clones take up roughly 10% of the sample. As for this clonotype: Its target antigen remains unknown. Per-base quality was not reported, and no clone a single base away is much larger than it.

Recombination connected TRBV15 to TRBJ2-1; the best D guess is TRBD2, with 6 bases matching. Sequencing used PBMCs. This receptor was identified in a human donor in good health (CMV status not recorded). Some clones in this sample may be carry-over from other donors' samples. The nucleotide sequence is given as TGTGCCACCAGCCAGGGCGGGCGGGATAACTACAATGAGCAGTTCTTC. Translated, it reads CATSQGGRDNYNEQFF.